This TCR beta chain was sequenced during a study of PD-L1 blockade in urothelial cancer. Trimming stripped 4 bases from V and 2 bases from J, with 15 bases between. The CDR3 length is 15 residues. The germline CDR1 and CDR2 sequences are SGHRS and YFSETQ. The table came from immunoSEQ multiplex PCR; TCRdb's copy has only in-frame clones and leaves some out. The table records about 100,000 clones, over 80% of them present only once. The J gene is TRBJ1-1, the V gene TRBV5-1; D unresolved. The clonotype comes from a woman at least 80 years old with urothelial cancer. This sample comprised PBMCs, obtained around atezolizumab (anti-PD-L1) treatment. DNA of the CDR3: TGCGCCAGCAGCCCCGAGGGTATGGAAAACACTGAAGCTTTCTTT. Translating gives CASSPEGMENTEAFF.